This TCR beta chain was documented in a study of T cells in Graves' hyperthyroidism and ophthalmopathy. Study-level points and caveats: A model using 13 V-J features told ophthalmopathy apart from stable hyperthyroidism. Clonotypes that were expanded in thyroid above 0.001 mostly appeared in blood too.

Patients were excluded because of uncontrolled infection, other autoimmune disease, pregnancy or lactation. This clonotype was seen a few times. The antigen is undetermined. The investigators amplified TCR beta CDR3 regions from RNA transcripts. During a first-round RT-PCR of the TCR CDR3, the HTBI primer set was used. TCRdb re-called the multiplex PCR reads through MiXCR, storing one row per CDR3 protein. The sample yields about 700,000 distinct CDR3 sequences, less than 45% seen once. Germline loops: CDR1 SEHNR, CDR2 FQNEAQ (reference sequence). The germline V and J ends were trimmed by 5 bases and 4 bases, with 12 bases remaining between them. The CDR3 contains 13 residues.

This TCR was recovered from an adult man with Graves' disease, either hyperthyroidism or ophthalmopathy (not recorded which). This chain joins TRBV7-9 and TRBJ2-7, with D unclear. Specimen: peripheral blood or thyroid tissue (not recorded which). Here the CDR3 DNA reads TGTGCCAGCAGCCACCAAGGAATATACGAGCAGTACTTC. Its protein is CASSHQGIYEQYF.